This record concerns one TCR beta chain sequence. The sample contains more than one DNA sequence encoding this CDR3. The record originates from a study of blood T cell repertoires in COVID-19. Looking at the study overall: Sample material is recorded as cDNA or gDNA derived from T cells, B-cell-depleted T cells, or PBMCs.

This CDR3 is built from 13 residues. Trimming stripped 2 bases from V and 3 bases from J, with 7 bases between. The repertoire was sequenced with immunoSEQ multiplex PCR; TCRdb's copy has only in-frame clones and lacks some. This table has almost 200,000 clones, 70% to 90% appearing once. The chain couples TRBV12-3 or TRBV12-4 to TRBJ2-5, with a weak D call TRBD1 (6 bases). Sequencing was performed on PBMCs or T cells enriched from blood (not recorded which). This TCR was recovered from a woman younger than 35 who had recovered from COVID-19. The CDR3 loop is CASSLTGKETQYF. DNA of the CDR3: TGTGCCAGCAGTTTAACAGGGAAAGAGACCCAGTACTTC.